This record concerns one TCR beta chain sequence. This CDR3 spans 22 amino acids. Unmatched junction bases numbered 21, after V lost 4 bases and J lost 0 bases. Germline CDR1 is MDHEN and CDR2 is SYDVKM. The entry originates in a study of blood T cell repertoires in COVID-19. Study background: Specimens from acute and convalescent COVID-19 originated in the United States, Italy and Spain.

Repertoires were generated with immunoSEQ multiplex PCR, while TCRdb's copy carries only in-frame clones and drops some. The sample contains fewer than 150,000 clones, 88% of which appear only once. The chain joins TRBV28 to TRBJ2-4, with TRBD1 identical over 10 bases. The clonotype was recovered from a human donor in a cohort sampled during active COVID-19. Input material: peripheral blood. CDR3 nucleotides: TGTGCCAGCAGTTCCCTCTCAAGCTTGAGGACAGGGGGTCTTACAGCCAAAAACATTCAGTACTTC. Residues: CASSSLSSLRTGGLTAKNIQYF.